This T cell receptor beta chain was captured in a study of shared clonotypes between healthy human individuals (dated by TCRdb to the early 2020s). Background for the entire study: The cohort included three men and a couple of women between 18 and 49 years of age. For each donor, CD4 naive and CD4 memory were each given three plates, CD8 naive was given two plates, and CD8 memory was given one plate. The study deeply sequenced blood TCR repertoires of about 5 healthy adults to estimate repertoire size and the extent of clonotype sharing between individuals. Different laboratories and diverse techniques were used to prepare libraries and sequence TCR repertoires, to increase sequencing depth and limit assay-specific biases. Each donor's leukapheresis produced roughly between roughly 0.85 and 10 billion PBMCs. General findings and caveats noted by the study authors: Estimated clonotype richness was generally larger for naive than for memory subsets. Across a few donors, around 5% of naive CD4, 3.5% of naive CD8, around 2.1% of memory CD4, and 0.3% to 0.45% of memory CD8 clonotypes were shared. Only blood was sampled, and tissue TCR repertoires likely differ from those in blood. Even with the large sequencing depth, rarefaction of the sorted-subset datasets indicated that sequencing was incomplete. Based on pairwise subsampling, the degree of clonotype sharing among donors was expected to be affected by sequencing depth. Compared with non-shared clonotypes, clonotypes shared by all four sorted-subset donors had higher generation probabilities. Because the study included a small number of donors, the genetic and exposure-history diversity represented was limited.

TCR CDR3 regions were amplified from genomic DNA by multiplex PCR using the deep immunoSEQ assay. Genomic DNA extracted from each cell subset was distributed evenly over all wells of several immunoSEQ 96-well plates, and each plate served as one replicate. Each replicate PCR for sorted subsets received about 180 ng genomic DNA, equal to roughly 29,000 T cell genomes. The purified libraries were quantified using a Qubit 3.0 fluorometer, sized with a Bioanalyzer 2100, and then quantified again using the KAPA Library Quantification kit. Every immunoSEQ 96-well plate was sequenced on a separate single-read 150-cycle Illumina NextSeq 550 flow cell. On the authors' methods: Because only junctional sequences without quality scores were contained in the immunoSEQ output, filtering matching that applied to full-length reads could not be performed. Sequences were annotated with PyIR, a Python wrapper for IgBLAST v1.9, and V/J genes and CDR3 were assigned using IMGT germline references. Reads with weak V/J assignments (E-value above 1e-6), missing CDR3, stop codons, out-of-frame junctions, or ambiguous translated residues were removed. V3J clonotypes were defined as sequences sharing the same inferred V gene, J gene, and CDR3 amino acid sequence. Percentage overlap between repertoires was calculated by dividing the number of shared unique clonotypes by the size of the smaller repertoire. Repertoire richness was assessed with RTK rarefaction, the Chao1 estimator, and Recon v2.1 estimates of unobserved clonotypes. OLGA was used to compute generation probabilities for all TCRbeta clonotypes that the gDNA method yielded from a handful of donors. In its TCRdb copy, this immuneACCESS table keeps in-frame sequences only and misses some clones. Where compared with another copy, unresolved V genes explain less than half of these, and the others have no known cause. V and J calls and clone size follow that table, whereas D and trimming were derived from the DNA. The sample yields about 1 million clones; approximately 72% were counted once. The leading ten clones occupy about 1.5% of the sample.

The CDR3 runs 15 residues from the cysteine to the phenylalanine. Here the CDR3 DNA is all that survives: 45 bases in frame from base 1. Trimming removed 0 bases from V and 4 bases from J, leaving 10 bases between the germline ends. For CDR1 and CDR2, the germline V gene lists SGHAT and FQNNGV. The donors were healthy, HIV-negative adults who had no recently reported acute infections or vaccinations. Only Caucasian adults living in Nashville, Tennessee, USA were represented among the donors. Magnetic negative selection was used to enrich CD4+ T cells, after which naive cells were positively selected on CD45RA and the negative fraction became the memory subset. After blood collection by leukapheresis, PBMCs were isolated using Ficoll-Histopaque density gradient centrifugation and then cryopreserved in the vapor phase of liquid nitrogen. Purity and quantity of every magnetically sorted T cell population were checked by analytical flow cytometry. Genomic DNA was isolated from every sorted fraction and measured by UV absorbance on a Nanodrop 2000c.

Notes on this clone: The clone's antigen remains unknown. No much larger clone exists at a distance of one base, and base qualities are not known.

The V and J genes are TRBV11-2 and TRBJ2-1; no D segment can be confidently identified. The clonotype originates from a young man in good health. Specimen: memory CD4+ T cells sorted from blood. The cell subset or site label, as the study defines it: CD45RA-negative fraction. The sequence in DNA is TGTGCCAGCAGCTTAGACTGGCGTTTTTACAATGAGCAGTTCTTC. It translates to CASSLDWRFYNEQFF.